This TCR beta chain appears in the sequencing data of a study of T-cell reconstitution after alpha-beta-depleted transplantation in children. Study-wide findings and caveats: Newly produced T cells mostly provided counts and TCRbeta diversity after one year, as hyperexpanded clones declined. There were some patients whose high TCRbeta diversity at day 60 came from surviving recipient T cells and thymic progenitors. It was reported that alpha-beta T cells came from several hundred expanded graft clones (about two months after transplant).

A TCRbeta library incorporating unique molecular identifiers was prepared. TCRdb itself ran the PCR reads through MiXCR, one entry per CDR3 protein. In the table there are 700,000 to 850,000 distinct CDR3 sequences, about 16% of which are singletons. Per germline, CDR1 LGHDT and CDR2 YNNKEL (reference sequence). This CDR3 has 15 amino acids. The ends lost 4 bases at V and 7 bases at J; junction bases unmatched: 5. This clonotype was detected a few times. Its target is unknown. The chain is built from TRBV3-1 and TRBJ2-7, with 15 nucleotides matching TRBD2. The input for sequencing was PBMCs, mostly from graft donor cells, taken 360 days after TCRalphabeta/CD19-depleted stem cell transplant. The receptor was isolated from a male patient aged 10-17 years who had a stem cell transplant for acute lymphoblastic leukemia, so the T cells may come from the graft donor. The CDR3 DNA follows: TGTGCCAGCAGCCGCGGACTAGCGGGAGGGGAAGAGCAGTACTTC. Protein: CASSRGLAGGEEQYF.